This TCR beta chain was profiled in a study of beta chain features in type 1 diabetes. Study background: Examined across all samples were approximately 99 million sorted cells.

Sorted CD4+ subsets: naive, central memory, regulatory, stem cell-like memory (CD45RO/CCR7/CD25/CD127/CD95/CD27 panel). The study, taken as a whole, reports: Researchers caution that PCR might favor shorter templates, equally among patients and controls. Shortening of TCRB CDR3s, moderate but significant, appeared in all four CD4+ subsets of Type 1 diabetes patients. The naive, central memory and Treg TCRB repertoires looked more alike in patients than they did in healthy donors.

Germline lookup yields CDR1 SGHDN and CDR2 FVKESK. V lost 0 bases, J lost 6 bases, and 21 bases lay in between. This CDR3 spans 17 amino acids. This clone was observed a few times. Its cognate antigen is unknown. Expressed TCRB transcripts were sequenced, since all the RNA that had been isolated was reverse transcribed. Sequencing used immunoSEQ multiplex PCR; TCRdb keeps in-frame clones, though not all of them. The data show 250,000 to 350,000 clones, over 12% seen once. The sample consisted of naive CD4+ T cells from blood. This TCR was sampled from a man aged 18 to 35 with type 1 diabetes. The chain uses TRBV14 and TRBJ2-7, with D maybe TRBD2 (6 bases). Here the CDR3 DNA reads TGTGCCAGCAGCCAAGATCGGGGTACGGGGACCGGGGGCGAGCAGTACTTC. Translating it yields CASSQDRGTGTGGEQYF.